One and the same sample provided the 9 T cell receptor beta chains below, sequenced in a study of technical replicates of blood from four donors. This table comes from immunoSEQ multiplex PCR, and its TCRdb copy is limited to in-frame clones, with some not included. The table shows about 76,000 clones, with roughly 96% occurring only once. Sequencing used T cells isolated from PBMCs. These receptors were taken from a human donor in good health.

This chain links TRBV6-1 with TRBJ2-7, with TRBD1 matching 9 bases. The germline CDR1 and CDR2 sequences are MNHNS and SASEGT. The ends lost 0 bases at V and 2 bases at J; junction bases unmatched: 5. The CDR3 has 16 amino acids. CDR3 protein: CASSEAGTGKTYEQYF. Here the CDR3 DNA reads TGTGCCAGCAGTGAAGCGGGGACAGGGAAGACCTACGAGCAGTACTTC.

The J gene is TRBJ2-5, the V gene TRBV6-5; 9 bases map to TRBD2. The CDR3 spans 15 residues. The ends lost 1 base at V and 1 base at J; junction bases unmatched: 1. Germline V CDR1 and CDR2: MNHEY, SVGAGI. CDR3 protein: CASSYLAGVQETQYF. The CDR3 nucleotides read TGTGCCAGCAGTTACTTAGCGGGGGTCCAAGAGACCCAGTACTTC.

This clone was counted between two and nine times. The rearrangement uses TRBV7-2 and TRBJ2-5, with 7 bases identical to TRBD2. Losses at the gene ends were 2 bases for V and 3 bases for J; bases not matched to a gene: 6. The germline V gene has CDR1 SGHTA and CDR2 FQGNSA. The CDR3 covers 15 residues. In nucleotides, the CDR3 is TGTGCCAGCAGCTTATGGGCTAGCGGTGAAGAGACCCAGTACTTC. Protein sequence: CASSLWASGEETQYF.

The rearrangement links TRBV28 to TRBJ2-7; 12 bases match TRBD2. In germline, CDR1 is MDHEN, CDR2 SYDVKM. The CDR3 totals 14 residues. The junction had 5 bases not matched to a gene; V was cut back by 6 bases and J by 5 bases. This CDR3 is CASRGLAGKHEQYF. The CDR3 DNA reads TGTGCCAGCAGAGGACTAGCGGGAAAGCACGAGCAGTACTTC.

This clone was detected only once. The chain employs TRBV6-6 and TRBJ2-5, with D perhaps matching TRBD2 (6 bases). The V end was cut by 7 bases, the J end by 1 base, with 13 bases between. Per germline, CDR1 MNHNY and CDR2 SVGAGI (reference sequence). The CDR3 length is 14 residues. CDR3 region: CASTGRGRQETQYF. Here the CDR3 DNA reads TGTGCCAGCACGGGGCGGGGACGCCAAGAGACCCAGTACTTC.

The chain is built from TRBV10-3 and TRBJ1-1, with 11 bases matching TRBD1. CDR1 and CDR2 from the germline V gene are ENHRY and SYGVKD. The CDR3 loop spans 16 amino acids. The junction had 11 bases not matched to a gene; V was cut back by 4 bases and J by 7 bases. The CDR3 nucleotides read TGTGCCATCAGTGTGGGACAGGGGGATTTTGGCCTTGAAGCTTTCTTT. It encodes CAISVGQGDFGLEAFF.

The V gene is TRBV28, the J gene TRBJ2-1, with 13 bases identical to TRBD2. There are 15 residues in the CDR3. After removal of 4 bases from V and 7 bases from J, the junction contained 4 bases not matched to a gene. Germline V gene lookup returns CDR1 MDHEN and CDR2 SYDVKM. CDR3 region: CASSWTSGGRNEQFF. The DNA of the CDR3 is TGTGCCAGCAGTTGGACTAGCGGGGGCAGGAATGAGCAGTTCTTC.

This chain joins TRBV6-1 and TRBJ1-1, with D uncertain. This CDR3 comprises 13 residues. The germline CDR1 and CDR2 sequences are MNHNS and SASEGT. Deletions cut 2 bases from V and 7 bases from J, with 11 bases between. CDR3 region: CASSESADIEAFF. CDR3 in DNA: TGTGCCAGCAGTGAATCGGCCGACATTGAAGCTTTCTTT.

V gene TRBV6-5 combines with J gene TRBJ2-4; a weak D match, TRBD1 (5 bases). The V end lost 2 bases, the J end lost 1 base, and 9 bases lay between the germline ends. There are 15 residues in the CDR3. Germline CDR1 and CDR2: MNHEY and SVGAGI. The DNA for the CDR3 is TGTGCCAGCAGTTACCTCGCAGGGGCCAAAAACATTCAGTACTTC. Its protein is CASSYLAGAKNIQYF.